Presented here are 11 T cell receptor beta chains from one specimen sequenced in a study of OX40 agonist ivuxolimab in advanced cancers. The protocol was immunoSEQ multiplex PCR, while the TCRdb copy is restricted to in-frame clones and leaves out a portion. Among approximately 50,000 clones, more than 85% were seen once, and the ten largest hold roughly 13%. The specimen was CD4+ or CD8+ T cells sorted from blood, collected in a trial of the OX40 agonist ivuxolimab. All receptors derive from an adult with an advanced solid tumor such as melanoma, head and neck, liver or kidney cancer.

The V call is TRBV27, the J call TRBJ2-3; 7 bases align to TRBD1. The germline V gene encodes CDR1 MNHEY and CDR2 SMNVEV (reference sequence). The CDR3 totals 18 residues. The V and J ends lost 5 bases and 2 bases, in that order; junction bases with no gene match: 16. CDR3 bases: TGTGCCAGCAGTAGTCAAGCCTGGACAGGAGATACCACAGATACGCAGTATTTT. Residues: CASSSQAWTGDTTDTQYF.

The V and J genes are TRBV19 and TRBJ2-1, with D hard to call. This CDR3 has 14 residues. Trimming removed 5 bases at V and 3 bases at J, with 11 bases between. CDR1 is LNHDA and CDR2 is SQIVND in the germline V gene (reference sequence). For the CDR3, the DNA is TGTGCCAGTAGTTTAGGTGGGGACTACAATGAGCAGTTCTTC. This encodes CASSLGGDYNEQFF.

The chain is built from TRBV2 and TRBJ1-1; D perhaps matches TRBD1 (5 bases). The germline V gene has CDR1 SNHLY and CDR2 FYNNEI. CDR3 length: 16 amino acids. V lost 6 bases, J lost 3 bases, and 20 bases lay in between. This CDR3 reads CASRSRGAGIYTEAFF. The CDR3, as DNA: TGTGCCAGCAGGTCCCGCGGGGCAGGGATTTACACTGAAGCTTTCTTT.

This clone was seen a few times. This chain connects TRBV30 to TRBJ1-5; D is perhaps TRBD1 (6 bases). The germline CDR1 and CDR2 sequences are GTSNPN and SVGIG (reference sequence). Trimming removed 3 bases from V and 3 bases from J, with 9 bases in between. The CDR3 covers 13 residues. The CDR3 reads CAWSRDNNQPQHF. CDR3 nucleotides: TGTGCCTGGAGCCGGGACAACAATCAGCCCCAGCATTTT.

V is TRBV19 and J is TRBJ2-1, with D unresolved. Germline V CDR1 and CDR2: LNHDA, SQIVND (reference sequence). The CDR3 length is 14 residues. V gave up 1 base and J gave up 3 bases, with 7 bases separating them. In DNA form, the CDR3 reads TGTGCCAGTAGTATAGGAAACAACTACAATGAGCAGTTCTTC. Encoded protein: CASSIGNNYNEQFF.

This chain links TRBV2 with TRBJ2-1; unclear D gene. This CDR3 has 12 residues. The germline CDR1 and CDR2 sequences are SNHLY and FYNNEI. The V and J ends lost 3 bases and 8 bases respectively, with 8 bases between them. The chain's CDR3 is CASSDQVDEQFF. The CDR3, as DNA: TGTGCCAGCAGTGACCAGGTCGATGAGCAGTTCTTC. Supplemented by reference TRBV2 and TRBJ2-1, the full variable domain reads EPEVTQTPSHQVTQMGQEVILRCVPISNHLYFYWYRQILGQKVEFLVSFYNNEISEKSEIFDDQFSVERPDGSNFTLKIRSTKLEDSAMYFCASSDQVDEQFFGPGTRLTVL.

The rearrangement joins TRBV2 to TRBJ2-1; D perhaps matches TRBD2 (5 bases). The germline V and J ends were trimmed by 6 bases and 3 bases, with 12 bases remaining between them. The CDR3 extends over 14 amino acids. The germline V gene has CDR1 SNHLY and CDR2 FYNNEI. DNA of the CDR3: TGTGCCAGCAGCCCCGGGGAACTCTACAATGAGCAGTTCTTC. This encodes CASSPGELYNEQFF.

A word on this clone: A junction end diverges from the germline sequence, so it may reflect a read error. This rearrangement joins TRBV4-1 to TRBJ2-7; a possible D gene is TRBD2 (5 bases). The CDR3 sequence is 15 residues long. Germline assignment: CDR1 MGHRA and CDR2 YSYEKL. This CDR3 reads CASTQRSDSSYEQYF. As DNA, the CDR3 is TGCGCCAGCACCCAACGATCGGACTCCTCCTACGAGCAGTACTTC.

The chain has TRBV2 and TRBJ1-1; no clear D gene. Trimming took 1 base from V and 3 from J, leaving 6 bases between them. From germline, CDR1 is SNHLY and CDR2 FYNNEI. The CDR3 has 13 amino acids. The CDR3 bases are TGTGCCAGCAGTGAAGGATTGGACACTGAAGCTTTCTTT. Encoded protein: CASSEGLDTEAFF.

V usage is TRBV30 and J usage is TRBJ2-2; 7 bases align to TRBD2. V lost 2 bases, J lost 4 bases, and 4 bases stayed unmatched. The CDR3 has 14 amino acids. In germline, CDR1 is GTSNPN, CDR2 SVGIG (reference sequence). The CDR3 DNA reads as TGTGCCTGGAGTTTTAGCGGGTCCACCGGGGAGCTGTTTTTT. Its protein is CAWSFSGSTGELFF. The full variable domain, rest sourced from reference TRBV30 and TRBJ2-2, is SQTIHQWPATLVQPVGSPLSLECTVEGTSNPNLYWYRQAAGRGLQLLFYSVGIGQISSEVPQNLSASRPQDRQFILSSKKLLLSDSGFYLCAWSFSGSTGELFFGEGSRLTVL.

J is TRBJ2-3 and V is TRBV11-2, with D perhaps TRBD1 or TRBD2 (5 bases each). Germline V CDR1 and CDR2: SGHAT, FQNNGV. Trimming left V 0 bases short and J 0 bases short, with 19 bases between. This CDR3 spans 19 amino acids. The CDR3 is CASSLDGWGSVSSTDTQYF. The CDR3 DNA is TGTGCCAGCAGCTTAGATGGGTGGGGGTCAGTCTCTAGCACAGATACGCAGTATTTT.